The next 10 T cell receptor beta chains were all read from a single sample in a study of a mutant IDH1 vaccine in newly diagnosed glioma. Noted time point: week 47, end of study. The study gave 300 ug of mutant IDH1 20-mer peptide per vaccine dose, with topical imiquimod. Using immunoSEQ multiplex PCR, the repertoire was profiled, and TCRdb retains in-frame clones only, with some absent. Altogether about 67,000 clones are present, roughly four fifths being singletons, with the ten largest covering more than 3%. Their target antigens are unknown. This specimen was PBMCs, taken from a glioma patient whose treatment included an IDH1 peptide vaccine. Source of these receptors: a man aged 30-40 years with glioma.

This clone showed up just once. In nucleotides, the CDR3 is TGTGCTAGTGGTTTGGTACTGGCAGGGAGCACAGATACGCAGTATTTT. Protein sequence: CASGLVLAGSTDTQYF. The chain combines TRBV12-5 with TRBJ2-3; TRBD1 might be the D (5 bases). The CDR3 contains 16 residues. Per germline, CDR1 LGHNT and CDR2 FRNRAP. V gave up 0 bases and J gave up 0 bases, with 10 bases separating them.

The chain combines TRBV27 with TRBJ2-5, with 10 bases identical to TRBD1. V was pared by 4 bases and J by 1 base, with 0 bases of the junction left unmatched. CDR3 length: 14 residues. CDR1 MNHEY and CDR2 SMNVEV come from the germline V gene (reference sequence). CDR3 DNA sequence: TGTGCCAGCAGTTGGACAGGGGGCCAAGAGACCCAGTACTTC. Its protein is CASSWTGGQETQYF.

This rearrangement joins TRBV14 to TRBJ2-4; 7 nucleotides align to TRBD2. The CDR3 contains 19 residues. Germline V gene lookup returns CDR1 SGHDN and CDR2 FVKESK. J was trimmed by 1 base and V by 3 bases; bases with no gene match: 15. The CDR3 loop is CASSHVSLEGGRAKNIQYF. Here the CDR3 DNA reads TGTGCCAGCAGCCATGTCTCCCTGGAGGGAGGGCGCGCCAAAAACATTCAGTACTTC.

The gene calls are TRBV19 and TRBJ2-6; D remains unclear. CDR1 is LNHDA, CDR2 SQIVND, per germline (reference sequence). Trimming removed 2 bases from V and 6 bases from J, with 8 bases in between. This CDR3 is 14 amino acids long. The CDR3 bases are TGTGCCAGTAGTATAAGCCCAGCGGCCAACGTCCTGACTTTC. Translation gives CASSISPAANVLTF.

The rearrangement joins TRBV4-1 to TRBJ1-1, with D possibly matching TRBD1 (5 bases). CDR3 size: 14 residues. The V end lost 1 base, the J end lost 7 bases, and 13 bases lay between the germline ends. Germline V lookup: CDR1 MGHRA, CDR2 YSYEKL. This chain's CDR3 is CASSQARARDEAFF. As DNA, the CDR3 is TGCGCCAGCAGCCAAGCCAGGGCACGCGATGAAGCTTTCTTT.

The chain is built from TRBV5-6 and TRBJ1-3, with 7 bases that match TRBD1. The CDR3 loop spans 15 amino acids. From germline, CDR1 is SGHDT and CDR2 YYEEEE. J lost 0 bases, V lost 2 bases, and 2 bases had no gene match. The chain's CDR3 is CASSFRGSSGNTIYF. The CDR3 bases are TGTGCCAGCAGCTTCAGGGGGAGCTCTGGAAACACCATATATTTT. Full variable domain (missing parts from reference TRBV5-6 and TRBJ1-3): DAGVTQSPTHLIKTRGQQVTLRCSPKSGHDTVSWYQQALGQGPQFIFQYYEEEERQRGNFPDRFSGHQFPNYSSELNVNALLLGDSALYLCASSFRGSSGNTIYFGEGSWLTVV.

The CDR3 DNA follows: TGTGCCAGTAGTATACCCGGGATTCCGGGGGTCTATGGCTACACCTTC. This gives the protein CASSIPGIPGVYGYTF. The chain links TRBV19 to TRBJ1-2, with a weak D call TRBD1 (5 bases). The CDR3 extends over 16 amino acids. Trimming removed 2 bases at V and 4 bases at J, with 17 bases between. Germline CDR1 reads LNHDA; CDR2 reads SQIVND (reference sequence).

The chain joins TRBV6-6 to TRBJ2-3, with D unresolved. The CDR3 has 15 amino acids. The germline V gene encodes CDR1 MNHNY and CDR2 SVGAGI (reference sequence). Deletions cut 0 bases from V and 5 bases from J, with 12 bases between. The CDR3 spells CASSYSASSGDTQYF. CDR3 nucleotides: TGTGCCAGCAGTTACTCGGCTTCGAGTGGAGATACGCAGTATTTT.

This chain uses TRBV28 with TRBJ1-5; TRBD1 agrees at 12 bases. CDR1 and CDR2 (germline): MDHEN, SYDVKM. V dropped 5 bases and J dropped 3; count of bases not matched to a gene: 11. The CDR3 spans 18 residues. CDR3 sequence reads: CASSHTRGQGATNQPQHF. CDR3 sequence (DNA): TGTGCCAGCAGTCATACGAGGGGACAGGGGGCTACCAATCAGCCCCAGCATTTT.

The CDR3 spells CASMATYSGETQYF. The CDR3, as DNA: TGTGCCAGCATGGCTACCTATAGCGGAGAGACCCAGTACTTC. V is TRBV6-5 and J is TRBJ2-5; D may be TRBD2 (6 bases). The germline V and J ends were trimmed by 7 bases and 4 bases, with 16 bases remaining between them. CDR3 size: 14 residues. Germline CDR1 MNHEY, CDR2 SVGAGI.